Below are 22 T cell receptor beta chains sequenced from a single sample in a study of T cells in Graves' hyperthyroidism and ophthalmopathy. Template material for amplifying TCR beta CDR3 regions consisted of RNA transcripts. A first-round RT-PCR of the TCR CDR3 used the HTBI primer set. TCRdb re-analysed the multiplex PCR reads in MiXCR, keeping a single row per CDR3 protein. Among 700,000 or so distinct CDR3 sequences, over 15% were seen once, and the ten largest hold approximately 8.4%. Sample: blood. The origin of the receptors is a man between 18 and 29 years old with Graves' hyperthyroidism.

This clonotype was seen repeatedly, ten times or more. V usage is TRBV15 and J usage is TRBJ2-1; TRBD2 might be the D (5 bases). V was pared by 3 bases and J by 9 bases, with 24 bases between. This CDR3 has 17 amino acids. The germline gives CDR1 LNHNV, CDR2 YYDKDF (reference sequence). The CDR3 sequence is CATSSPKEASSYAEQFF. In nucleotides, the CDR3 is TGTGCCACCAGCAGCCCCAAGGAGGCTAGCTCCTACGCTGAGCAGTTCTTC.

This clonotype has ten or more counts. The chain combines TRBV7-9 with TRBJ2-1; TRBD2 aligns across 9 bases. Germline V gives CDR1 SEHNR, CDR2 FQNEAQ (reference sequence). After removal of 4 bases from V and 5 bases from J, the junction contained 9 bases not matched to a gene. The CDR3 runs 16 residues. The CDR3 sequence is CASSSLPSGINNEQFF. The CDR3, as DNA: TGTGCCAGCAGCTCCCTCCCTAGCGGGATTAACAATGAGCAGTTCTTC.

This clonotype was seen ten or more times. The gene calls are TRBV5-1 and TRBJ2-7, with no clear D. Trimming removed 4 bases from V and 0 bases from J, with 14 bases in between. In germline, CDR1 is SGHRS, CDR2 YFSETQ. The CDR3 is 15 residues long. The CDR3 here is CASSVQALSSYEQYF. The CDR3 nucleotides read TGCGCCAGCAGCGTCCAGGCGCTGAGCTCCTACGAGCAGTACTTC.

At least ten counts were recorded for this clonotype. The chain joins TRBV2 to TRBJ2-1; the D gene could be TRBD1 or TRBD2 (5 bases each). V lost 4 bases and J lost 2, with 12 bases in between. The CDR3 totals 15 residues. Germline loops: CDR1 SNHLY, CDR2 FYNNEI. CDR3 coding DNA: TGTGCCAGCAGTGTTCAGGGAGCGACCTACAATGAGCAGTTCTTC. This encodes CASSVQGATYNEQFF. Full variable domain (remainder filled in from reference TRBV2 and TRBJ2-1): EPEVTQTPSHQVTQMGQEVILRCVPISNHLYFYWYRQILGQKVEFLVSFYNNEISEKSEIFDDQFSVERPDGSNFTLKIRSTKLEDSAMYFCASSVQGATYNEQFFGPGTRLTVL.

This clonotype has just a few counts. The chain uses TRBV12-3 or TRBV12-4 and TRBJ2-2, with TRBD2 as a possible D gene (6 bases). This CDR3 spans 14 amino acids. Trimming pared 7 bases from V and 2 bases from J, leaving 11 bases between. This CDR3 is CASTPGGNTGELFF. CDR3 DNA sequence: TGTGCCAGCACCCCCGGGGGAAACACCGGGGAGCTGTTTTTT.

This clonotype was counted at least ten times. The chain joins TRBV28 to TRBJ2-7, with 7 positions matching TRBD1. After removal of 3 bases from V and 2 bases from J, the junction contained 4 bases not matched to a gene. Germline V gene lookup returns CDR1 MDHEN and CDR2 SYDVKM. The CDR3 loop spans 14 amino acids. The CDR3 DNA sequence: TGTGCCAGCAGTTTCCGGGACAGTCCCTACGAGCAGTACTTC. Its protein product is CASSFRDSPYEQYF.

A remark on this clonotype: The junction departs from germline at one end; a sequencing error may be responsible. The chain links TRBV4-1 to TRBJ2-1; 7 positions match TRBD1. The CDR3 is 14 amino acids. CDR1 and CDR2 from the germline V gene are MGHRA and YSYEKL. CDR3: CASNQGDRLREQFF. CDR3 coding DNA: TGCGCCAGCAACCAAGGGGACAGACTTCGGGAGCAGTTCTTC.

This clonotype was seen at least ten times. The chain employs TRBV9 and TRBJ1-1; D gene unclear. Trimming took off 0 bases at V and 6 bases at J, with 18 bases between the two ends. This CDR3 has 16 amino acids. From germline, CDR1 is SGDLS and CDR2 YYNGEE. CDR3 coding DNA: TGTGCCAGCAGCGTAGGGCAGGAGTTGCCCCGTGCTGAAGCTTTCTTT. Amino acids: CASSVGQELPRAEAFF.

This clonotype was detected once. This rearrangement joins TRBV9 to TRBJ2-1; tentative D call: TRBD1 (6 bases). CDR3 length: 15 residues. Germline CDR1 reads SGDLS; CDR2 reads YYNGEE. V was shortened by 3 bases and J by 10 bases, with 20 bases between the two germline ends. The CDR3 reads CASSDPGQGPHEQFF. The CDR3 DNA reads as TGTGCCAGCAGCGACCCGGGACAAGGCCCACACGAGCAGTTCTTC.

Many counts were recorded for this clonotype. The rearrangement joins TRBV20-1 to TRBJ2-3; the D is unclear. The germline V gene encodes CDR1 DFQATT and CDR2 SNEGSKA (reference sequence). This CDR3 comprises 13 residues. The V gene lost 6 bases and the J gene lost 1 base, with 11 bases spanning the gap. The chain's CDR3 is CSARRRGTDTQYF. The CDR3 DNA reads as TGCAGTGCAAGGAGAAGGGGCACAGATACGCAGTATTTT.

This clonotype has only a few counts. Written as DNA, the CDR3 is TGTGCCAGCAGTTACGACAGCGGAGGAAACACCATATATTTT. Translated: CASSYDSGGNTIYF. V and J are TRBV28 and TRBJ1-3; TRBD1 is a possible D gene (5 bases). V was cut by 4 bases and J by 4 bases, with 11 bases left in between. This CDR3 contains 14 residues. The germline CDR1 and CDR2 sequences are MDHEN and SYDVKM.

This clonotype was seen a few times. This chain joins TRBV3-1 and TRBJ2-5; TRBD2 aligns across 9 bases. Per the germline V gene, CDR1 is LGHDT and CDR2 is YNNKEL (reference sequence). The CDR3 totals 17 residues. Trimming took 4 bases from V and 1 from J; bases not matched to a gene: 10. CDR3 loop: CASSPLLAGVGQETQYF. CDR3 nucleotides: TGTGCCAGCAGCCCCCTTTTAGCGGGAGTAGGCCAAGAGACCCAGTACTTC.

Ten or more counts support this clonotype. The chain carries TRBV28 and TRBJ2-1, with 15 bases identical to TRBD2. Unmatched junction bases numbered 9, after V lost 4 bases and J lost 5 bases. The CDR3 length is 18 residues. From germline, CDR1 is MDHEN and CDR2 SYDVKM. CDR3 in amino acids: CASSSWTSGRENHNEQFF. The CDR3 nucleotides are TGTGCCAGCAGTTCCTGGACTAGCGGGAGGGAAAACCACAATGAGCAGTTCTTC.

This clonotype showed up just a few times. The chain is built from TRBV4-2 and TRBJ1-4; 11 nucleotides line up with TRBD1. This CDR3 is 15 amino acids long. V was clipped by 1 base and J by 7 bases; unmatched bases: 2. CDR1 and CDR2 from the germline V gene are LGHNA and YNFKEQ. The CDR3, as DNA: TGTGCCAGCAGCCAAGGCGGGACAGGGGGTGAAAAACTGTTTTTT. Protein: CASSQGGTGGEKLFF.

The rearrangement uses TRBV5-1 and TRBJ1-1; D is unclear. The V end was cut by 0 bases, the J end by 2 bases, with 11 bases between. Germline V gene sequence: CDR1 SGHRS, CDR2 YFSETQ. The CDR3 consists of 15 residues. CDR3 in amino acids: CASSLVSGINTEAFF. The CDR3 coding sequence is TGCGCCAGCAGCTTGGTGTCGGGGATCAACACTGAAGCTTTCTTT.

This chain uses TRBV19 with TRBJ1-5, with 7 positions matching TRBD1. This CDR3 comprises 15 residues. The V gene end was trimmed by 6 bases and the J gene end by 2 bases; junction bases not matched to a gene: 7. CDR1 LNHDA and CDR2 SQIVND come from the germline V gene (reference sequence). The CDR3 is CASSHEGGRNQPQHF. The CDR3 region has the DNA TGTGCCAGTAGCCACGAAGGGGGCCGCAATCAGCCCCAGCATTTT. Variable domain in full (rest from reference TRBV19 and TRBJ1-5): DGGITQSPKYLFRKEGQNVTLSCEQNLNHDAMYWYRQDPGQGLRLIYYSQIVNDFQKGDIAEGYSVSREKKESFPLTVTSAQKNPTAFYLCASSHEGGRNQPQHFGDGTRLSIL.

DNA for the CDR3: TGTGCCAGCAGTTGCAGAGAGGGAGATACGCAGTATTTT. It is translated as CASSCREGDTQYF. V is TRBV6-2 or TRBV6-3 and J is TRBJ2-3; possible D gene TRBD2, 5 bases. V was cut by 4 bases and J by 5 bases, with 10 bases left in between. CDR1 is MNHEY, CDR2 SVGEGT, per germline. The CDR3 loop spans 13 amino acids.

The rearrangement links TRBV28 to TRBJ2-5; D perhaps matches TRBD1 (6 bases). The CDR3 consists of 14 residues. In germline, CDR1 is MDHEN, CDR2 SYDVKM. The V and J ends lost 6 bases and 3 bases respectively, with 14 bases between them. CDR3 bases: TGTGCCAGCAGCCATAAGGACAGTAAAGAGACCCAGTACTTC. Encoded protein: CASSHKDSKETQYF.

This clonotype was recorded many times. The rearrangement links TRBV20-1 to TRBJ2-1; 15 nucleotides match TRBD2. Germline V CDR1 and CDR2: DFQATT, SNEGSKA (reference sequence). The CDR3 runs to 15 residues. With V trimmed by 3 bases and J by 3 bases, 0 bases remained unmatched. The CDR3 loop reads CSARGLAGGYNEQFF. CDR3 bases: TGCAGTGCTAGGGGACTAGCGGGAGGCTACAATGAGCAGTTCTTC.

V and J are TRBV6-1 and TRBJ1-1, with a weak D call TRBD1 (5 bases). The CDR3 is 12 amino acids. The V end lost 6 bases, the J end lost 8 bases, and 13 bases lay between the germline ends. CDR1 is MNHNS, CDR2 SASEGT, per germline. CDR3: CASRIQGKEAFF. The CDR3 DNA reads TGTGCCAGCAGGATCCAGGGAAAGGAAGCTTTCTTT.

In this sample, this clonotype turned up a few times. V is TRBV27 and J is TRBJ2-7; 12 positions match TRBD2. Trimming took 5 bases from V and 6 from J; bases not matched to a gene: 5. This CDR3 contains 14 residues. CDR1 and CDR2 (germline): MNHEY, SMNVEV (reference sequence). For the CDR3, the DNA is TGTGCCAGCAGTCCAGGACTAGCGGGAACCGAGCAGTACTTC. Protein product: CASSPGLAGTEQYF.

The rearrangement uses TRBV20-1 and TRBJ2-3, with a possible D match to TRBD2 (6 bases). This CDR3 is built from 14 residues. Per germline, CDR1 DFQATT and CDR2 SNEGSKA (reference sequence). V was cut by 6 bases and J by 3 bases, with 16 bases left in between. In DNA, the CDR3 is TGCAGTGCCCTCCGGGGGAGGTCTACAGATACGCAGTATTTT. This gives the protein CSALRGRSTDTQYF.